The next 24 T cell receptor beta chains were all read from a single sample in a study of CD8 T cells in Susac syndrome. After extraction with the RNeasy kit, about 0.45 to 1 ug of the RNA was reverse transcribed using random hexamers. Each CDR3 protein is one row after TCRdb ran MiXCR on the immunoSEQ multiplex PCR reads. Of about 76,000 distinct CDR3 sequences listed, about 93% are singletons. Specimen: CD8+ T cells from PBMCs. The receptors come from a human donor with Susac syndrome.

The chain joins TRBV3-1 to TRBJ1-2, with TRBD1 identical over 7 bases. Trimming at V came to 1 base and at J to 4 bases, leaving 6 bases not matched to a gene. In germline, CDR1 is LGHDT, CDR2 YNNKEL (reference sequence). The CDR3 has 15 residues. CDR3 sequence: CASSQGQGVAYGYTF. DNA for the CDR3: TGTGCCAGCAGCCAAGGACAGGGAGTAGCCTATGGCTACACCTTC.

DNA for the CDR3: TGTGCCATCAGTGTTGAAGCGGGAAGGGAGAATGAGCAGTTCTTC. It is translated as CAISVEAGRENEQFF. The chain carries TRBV10-3 and TRBJ2-1; 7 bases are shared with TRBD2. Germline loops: CDR1 ENHRY, CDR2 SYGVKD. The junction had 10 bases not matched to a gene; V was cut back by 4 bases and J by 7 bases. The CDR3 length is 15 residues.

The genes are TRBV19 and TRBJ2-7; D is ambiguous. The CDR3 is 16 amino acids. The V end lost 3 bases, the J end lost 1 base, and 16 bases lay between the germline ends. Germline V CDR1 and CDR2: LNHDA, SQIVND (reference sequence). The CDR3 region is CASSIFGWQDSYEQYF. CDR3 nucleotide sequence: TGTGCCAGTAGTATTTTTGGCTGGCAGGATTCCTACGAGCAGTACTTC.

The J gene is TRBJ2-7, the V gene TRBV6-2 or TRBV6-3; no reliable D call. The CDR3 consists of 12 residues. Per the germline V gene, CDR1 is MNHEY and CDR2 is SVGEGT. V was clipped by 5 bases and J by 7 bases, with 12 bases between them. The CDR3: CASSQTRREQYF. The CDR3 nucleotides are TGTGCCAGCAGTCAGACAAGGCGGGAGCAGTACTTC.

This clonotype appeared a single time. The chain combines TRBV3-1 with TRBJ2-1, with D unresolved. This CDR3 contains 12 residues. The germline V gene has CDR1 LGHDT and CDR2 YNNKEL (reference sequence). Deletions cut 0 bases from V and 11 bases from J, with 8 bases between. Here the CDR3 DNA reads TGTGCCAGCAGCCAAGATTTGAGTCAGCAGTTCTTC. Protein product: CASSQDLSQQFF.

The V and J genes are TRBV3-1 and TRBJ2-1; TRBD1 might be the D (5 bases). The V end lost 5 bases, the J end lost 5 bases, and 13 bases lay between the germline ends. This CDR3 has 14 residues. CDR1 LGHDT and CDR2 YNNKEL come from the germline V gene (reference sequence). The CDR3, as DNA: TGTGCCAGCAGCGACCTTGAAGGGGACAATGAGCAGTTCTTC. Encoded protein: CASSDLEGDNEQFF.

The genes are TRBV28 and TRBJ2-3, with D perhaps being TRBD1 or TRBD2 (5 bases each). Germline assignment: CDR1 MDHEN and CDR2 SYDVKM. The germline V and J ends were trimmed by 3 bases and 1 base, with 8 bases remaining between them. This CDR3 has 14 amino acids. The DNA for the CDR3 is TGTGCCAGCAGTTTGACGGGACGCACAGATACGCAGTATTTT. It yields the protein CASSLTGRTDTQYF.

This clonotype was recorded only once. The chain combines TRBV7-9 with TRBJ2-2; the D is unclear. Germline lookup yields CDR1 SEHNR and CDR2 FQNEAQ (reference sequence). This CDR3 is 12 amino acids long. V was clipped by 3 bases and J by 4 bases, with 3 bases between them. CDR3 residues: CASSFITGELFF. The CDR3 DNA is TGTGCCAGCAGCTTTATCACCGGGGAGCTGTTTTTT.

The chain combines TRBV29-1 with TRBJ2-5, with D possibly TRBD2 on 6 matching bases. The V end lost 7 bases, the J end lost 2 bases, and 11 bases lay between the germline ends. Germline V gene sequence: CDR1 SQVTM, CDR2 ANQGSEA. The CDR3 consists of 12 residues. CDR3 in amino acids: CSGRDLQETQYF. The CDR3 coding sequence is TGCAGCGGCCGGGACTTACAAGAGACCCAGTACTTC. The full variable domain, its missing parts supplied by reference TRBV29-1 and TRBJ2-5, is SAVISQKPSRDICQRGTSLTIQCQVDSQVTMMFWYRQQPGQSLTLIATANQGSEATYESGFVIDKFPISRPNLTFSTLTVSNMSPEDSSIYLCSGRDLQETQYFGPGTRLLVL.

CDR3 region: CASSRTGDNEQFF. CDR3 coding DNA: TGCGCCAGCAGCCGAACAGGGGACAATGAGCAGTTCTTC. The rearrangement joins TRBV5-1 to TRBJ2-1; 7 bases are a match to TRBD1. This CDR3 has 13 amino acids. The V gene end was trimmed by 4 bases and the J gene end by 5 bases; junction bases not matched to a gene: 3. In germline, CDR1 is SGHRS, CDR2 YFSETQ.

The rearrangement uses TRBV20-1 and TRBJ1-2; weak D call: TRBD1 (6 bases). The V end lost 7 bases, the J end lost 0 bases, and 12 bases lay between the germline ends. This CDR3 is 13 amino acids long. The germline V gene encodes CDR1 DFQATT and CDR2 SNEGSKA (reference sequence). CDR3 loop: CSDPGAANYGYTF. The CDR3 nucleotides read TGCAGTGACCCGGGGGCAGCTAACTATGGCTACACCTTC.

Only one count was recorded for this clonotype. The V gene is TRBV6-5, the J gene TRBJ1-6; possibly TRBD1 for D (5 bases). CDR3 length: 16 residues. Looked up from germline, CDR1 is MNHEY and CDR2 is SVGAGI. With 1 base removed from V and 3 bases from J, the gap between germline ends came to 10 bases. CDR3 nucleotide sequence: TGTGCCAGCAGTTACTGGGACGGTCACTATAATTCACCCCTCCACTTT. Translating gives CASSYWDGHYNSPLHF.

This chain links TRBV4-3 with TRBJ1-3; D is unclear. Germline V gene sequence: CDR1 LGHNA, CDR2 YSLEER. V lost 3 bases, J lost 0 bases, and 9 bases lay in between. The CDR3 runs to 15 residues. CDR3 sequence (DNA): TGCGCCAGCAGCCACGGAGTACACTCTGGAAACACCATATATTTT. Its protein product is CASSHGVHSGNTIYF.

In DNA form, the CDR3 reads TGCAGTGCTAGTAGGGACAGGGTCCCCAATGAGCAGTTCTTC. It yields the protein CSASRDRVPNEQFF. This chain connects TRBV20-1 to TRBJ2-1; 9 positions match TRBD1. Germline lookup yields CDR1 DFQATT and CDR2 SNEGSKA (reference sequence). This CDR3 contains 14 residues. The ends lost 3 bases at V and 6 bases at J; junction bases unmatched: 6.

J is TRBJ2-2 and V is TRBV7-2; no definite D call. The germline V gene has CDR1 SGHTA and CDR2 FQGNSA. The V end was cut by 3 bases, the J end by 6 bases, with 14 bases between. There are 15 residues in the CDR3. The CDR3 DNA follows: TGTGCCAGCAGCTTCGAACTAAGGCGACCCGGGGAGCTGTTTTTT. It translates to CASSFELRRPGELFF.

The rearrangement joins TRBV5-1 to TRBJ1-3; D call uncertain. This CDR3 is 15 amino acids long. V was pared by 0 bases and J by 0 bases, with 7 bases between. The germline V gene has CDR1 SGHRS and CDR2 YFSETQ. The CDR3 nucleotides are TGCGCCAGCAGCTTGGGGGAAAGCTCTGGAAACACCATATATTTT. Translated: CASSLGESSGNTIYF.

The chain recombines TRBV16 with TRBJ2-7; D perhaps matches TRBD2 (6 bases). The germline V gene encodes CDR1 KGHSY and CDR2 FQNENV. This CDR3 is 14 amino acids long. Between the trimmed V and J ends, which lost 4 bases and 2 bases, there was a span of 12 bases. Here the CDR3 DNA reads TGTGCCAGCAGCCGGAATAGCGGTACCTACGAGCAGTACTTC. The encoded protein is CASSRNSGTYEQYF.

This clonotype showed up just once. This chain joins TRBV20-1 and TRBJ2-5; 14 positions agree with TRBD2. Per the germline V gene, CDR1 is DFQATT and CDR2 is SNEGSKA (reference sequence). There are 15 residues in the CDR3. V gave up 6 bases and J gave up 5 bases; unmatched junction bases: 8. The CDR3 protein is CSAPTSGRARETQYF. The DNA of the CDR3 is TGCAGTGCCCCGACTAGCGGGAGGGCTAGGGAGACCCAGTACTTC.

This sequence joins TRBV12-3 or TRBV12-4 and TRBJ2-5; the D is unclear. This CDR3 spans 13 amino acids. The V end was cut by 3 bases, the J end by 4 bases, with 9 bases between. This CDR3 is CASSFRASETQYF. The CDR3 DNA reads TGTGCCAGCAGTTTTCGAGCGTCAGAGACCCAGTACTTC.

Only one count was recorded for this clonotype. The chain has TRBV12-3 or TRBV12-4 and TRBJ2-4, with TRBD1 identical over 7 bases. Trimming cost V 4 bases and J 8 bases; bases outside gene matches: 8. The length of the CDR3 is 14 residues. CDR3 sequence (DNA): TGTGCCAGCAGTTATAATCCCACAGGGGACATTCAGTACTTC. The encoded protein is CASSYNPTGDIQYF.

The chain couples TRBV11-2 to TRBJ1-2, with 7 nucleotides matching TRBD1. From germline, CDR1 is SGHAT and CDR2 FQNNGV. The CDR3 loop spans 16 amino acids. V was clipped by 6 bases and J by 8 bases; unmatched bases: 18. In nucleotides, the CDR3 is TGTGCCAGCAGATATATGTCAGGGGGAAATCCTCACGGCTACACCTTC. Residues: CASRYMSGGNPHGYTF.

The CDR3 protein is CASSPPLSSDTQYF. The CDR3 DNA follows: TGTGCCAGCTCACCACCGCTTAGCTCAGATACGCAGTATTTT. The chain joins TRBV18 to TRBJ2-3; D unclear. Per germline, CDR1 KGHSH and CDR2 LQKENI. The V gene lost 0 bases and the J gene lost 4 bases, with 8 bases spanning the gap. CDR3 length: 14 residues.

This clonotype appeared once. The chain carries TRBV3-1 and TRBJ2-1, with 15 bases aligning to TRBD2. With 3 bases clipped from V and 4 bases from J, the junction kept 16 bases outside the gene matches. The CDR3 totals 21 residues. Germline assignment: CDR1 LGHDT and CDR2 YNNKEL (reference sequence). Written as DNA, the CDR3 is TGTGCCAGCAGCCATCCCTCGGCCGGACTAGCGGGAGGGCCGGGGTACAATGAGCAGTTCTTC. The encoded protein is CASSHPSAGLAGGPGYNEQFF.

This sequence joins TRBV7-2 and TRBJ2-1; 7 nucleotides align to TRBD2. V was pared by 4 bases and J by 2 bases, with 8 bases of the junction left unmatched. This CDR3 is 16 amino acids long. The V gene's germline CDR1 is SGHTA and CDR2 FQGNSA. CDR3 sequence (DNA): TGTGCCAGCAGCTCAGGGCTAGCGGCTGCCTACAATGAGCAGTTCTTC. The encoded protein is CASSSGLAAAYNEQFF.